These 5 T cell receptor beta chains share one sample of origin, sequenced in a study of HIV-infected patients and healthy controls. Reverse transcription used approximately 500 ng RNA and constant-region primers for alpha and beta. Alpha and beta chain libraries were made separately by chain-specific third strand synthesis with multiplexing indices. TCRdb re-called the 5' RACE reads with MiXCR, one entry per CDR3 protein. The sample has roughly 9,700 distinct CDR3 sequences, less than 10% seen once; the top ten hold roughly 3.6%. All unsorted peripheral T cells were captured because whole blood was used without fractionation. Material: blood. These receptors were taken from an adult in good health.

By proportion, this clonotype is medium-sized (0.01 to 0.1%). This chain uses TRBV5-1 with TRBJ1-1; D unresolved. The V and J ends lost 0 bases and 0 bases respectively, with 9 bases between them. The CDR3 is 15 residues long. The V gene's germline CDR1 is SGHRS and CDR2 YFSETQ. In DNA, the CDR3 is TGCGCCAGCAGCTTGGTTCGGAGCTTGAACACTGAAGCTTTCTTT. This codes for CASSLVRSLNTEAFF.

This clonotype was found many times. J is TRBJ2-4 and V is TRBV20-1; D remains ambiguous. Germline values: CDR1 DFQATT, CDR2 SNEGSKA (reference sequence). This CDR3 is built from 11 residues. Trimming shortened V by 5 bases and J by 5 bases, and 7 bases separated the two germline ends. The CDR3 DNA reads TGCAGTGCTTTCGGCCAAAACATTCAGTACTTC. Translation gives CSAFGQNIQYF.

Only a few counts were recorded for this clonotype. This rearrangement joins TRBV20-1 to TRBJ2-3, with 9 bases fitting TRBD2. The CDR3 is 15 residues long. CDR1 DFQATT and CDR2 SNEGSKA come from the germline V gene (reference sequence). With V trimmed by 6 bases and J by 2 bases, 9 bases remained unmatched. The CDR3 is CSATLAGRDTDTQYF. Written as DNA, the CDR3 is TGCAGTGCCACCCTAGCGGGGAGAGACACAGATACGCAGTATTTT.

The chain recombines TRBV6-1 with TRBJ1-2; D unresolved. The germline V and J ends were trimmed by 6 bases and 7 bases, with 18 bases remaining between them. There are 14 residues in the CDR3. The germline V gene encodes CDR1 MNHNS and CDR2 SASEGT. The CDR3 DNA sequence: TGTGCCAGCAGCCCCCCGGCCGGGCTCGGTGGCTACACCTTC. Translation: CASSPPAGLGGYTF.

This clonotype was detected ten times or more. CDR3: CASSYSRNTEAFF. The CDR3 bases are TGTGCCAGCAGTTACAGCAGGAACACTGAAGCTTTCTTT. V gene TRBV6-5 combines with J gene TRBJ1-1; no clear D gene. Germline V CDR1 and CDR2: MNHEY, SVGAGI. The CDR3 has 13 residues. Trimming took 2 bases from V and 1 from J, leaving 5 bases between them.